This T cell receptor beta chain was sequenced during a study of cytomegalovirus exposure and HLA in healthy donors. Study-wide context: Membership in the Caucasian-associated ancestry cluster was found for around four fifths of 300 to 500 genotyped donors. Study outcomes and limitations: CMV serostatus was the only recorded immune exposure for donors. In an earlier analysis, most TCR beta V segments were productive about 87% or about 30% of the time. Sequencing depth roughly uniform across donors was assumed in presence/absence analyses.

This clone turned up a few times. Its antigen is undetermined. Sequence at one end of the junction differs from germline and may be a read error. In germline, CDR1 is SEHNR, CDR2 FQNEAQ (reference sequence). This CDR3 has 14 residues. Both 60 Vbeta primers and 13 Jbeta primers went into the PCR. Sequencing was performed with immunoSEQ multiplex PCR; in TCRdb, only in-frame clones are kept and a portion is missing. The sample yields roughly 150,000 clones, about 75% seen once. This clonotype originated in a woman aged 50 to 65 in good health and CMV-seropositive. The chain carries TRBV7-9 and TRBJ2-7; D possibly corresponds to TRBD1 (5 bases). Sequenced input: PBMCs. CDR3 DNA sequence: TGTTCCAGCAGCTTACGACAGAGCTCCTACGAGCAGTACTTC. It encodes CSSSLRQSSYEQYF.